This T cell receptor beta chain comes out of a study of T-cell memory formation after mild COVID-19 (dated by TCRdb to the early 2020s). In terms of the full investigation: TCR sequence clusters from the two donors were found to be largely donor specific. T-cell clones expanding and contracting after mild COVID-19 in two donors were tracked by longitudinal TCRalpha and TCRbeta repertoire sequencing. The cohort was made up of two young adult volunteers, one female and one male, who were previously healthy. On the study overall, not on this receptor specifically: Some responding clones were detected in pre-infection memory, which suggested that pre-existing cross-reactive memory T cells had joined the SARS-CoV-2 response. Contracting CD4+ clones were located mainly in the CM and EM memory subsets, whereas CD8+ clones were found to be enriched in EMRA. SARS-CoV-2 specificity was not confirmed for the second-wave clones peaking on day 37. The study covered only two mild cases, and larger cohorts including severe cases with pre-infection samples were considered necessary. From day 15 to 85, contracting clones showed balanced CD4/CD8 phenotypes, whereas a second wave of clones that expanded from day 15 to 37 leaned towards CD4+.

This clonotype was picked up a small number of times. The antigen it binds to is not known. No much larger clone is present one base from it, and per-base qualities are unavailable. The CDR3 has 13 amino acids, counting the end cysteine and phenylalanine. Solely the CDR3 DNA is kept, with 39 bases framed from the first base. The germline ends are 6 bases apart after V is trimmed by 4 bases and J by 0 bases. CDR1 and CDR2, looked up from the germline V gene, are SGHTA and FQGTGA. Reads for this sample came from an Illumina NovaSeq 6000. cDNA libraries for TCRalpha and TCRbeta were prepared by 5'RACE using constant-segment primers, with sample barcodes and unique molecular identifiers added. Trizol reagent was used to extract RNA from every sample. Amplification of the libraries took two PCR steps, and the second step added a second sample barcode plus Illumina TruSeq adapters. Sequencing of the libraries was done on an Illumina NovaSeq, producing 2 x 150 bp paired-end reads. In the paper's pipeline: The reads were demultiplexed and collapsed into UMI-guided consensus sequences using migec v1.2.7. Using mixcr v2.1.11, the UMI consensuses were aligned to TRA and TRB V and J templates and assembled into clonotypes. A clonotype was counted as expanded or contracted only when both edgeR and NoisET called the clonotype significant, with the noise models trained on biological replicates. edgeR calls used a false discovery rate-adjusted p below 0.01 and a log2 fold-change threshold of 1. As an exploratory analysis of dynamics, PCA with hierarchical clustering was applied to max-normalized trajectories of the 1000 most abundant clonotypes. The CD4 or CD8 phenotype of responding clones was assigned using the separately sequenced CD4+ and CD8+ repertoires. TCRdb took the public reads, trimmed them with fastp at Q25, ran MiXCR for clone calling and kept in-frame beta chains. When rows share a CDR3 protein, they turn into one entry using the most common DNA and genes. TCRdb's processing, not the authors' own work, is the source of the V and J calls. This sample has roughly 500,000 distinct CDR3 sequences in its table, and around 21% of those were observed once. The ten largest clones represent around 12% of the sample.

Ficoll-Paque density gradient centrifugation was the method used to isolate PBMCs. The TCR sequence derives from an adult woman who had mild COVID-19 (a few samples of this study predate the infection). The sample titles of this study are shuffled in the database, so cell type and time point are left out; the donor was told from shared clones. The sample taken for sequencing was PBMCs or a T cell subset sorted from them (not recorded which). Here the chain combines TRBV7-3 and TRBJ2-5; a confident D gene designation cannot be given. The sequenced DNA is TGTGCCAGCAGCTCGACGAACCAAGAGACCCAGTACTTC. Translated, this gives CASSSTNQETQYF.